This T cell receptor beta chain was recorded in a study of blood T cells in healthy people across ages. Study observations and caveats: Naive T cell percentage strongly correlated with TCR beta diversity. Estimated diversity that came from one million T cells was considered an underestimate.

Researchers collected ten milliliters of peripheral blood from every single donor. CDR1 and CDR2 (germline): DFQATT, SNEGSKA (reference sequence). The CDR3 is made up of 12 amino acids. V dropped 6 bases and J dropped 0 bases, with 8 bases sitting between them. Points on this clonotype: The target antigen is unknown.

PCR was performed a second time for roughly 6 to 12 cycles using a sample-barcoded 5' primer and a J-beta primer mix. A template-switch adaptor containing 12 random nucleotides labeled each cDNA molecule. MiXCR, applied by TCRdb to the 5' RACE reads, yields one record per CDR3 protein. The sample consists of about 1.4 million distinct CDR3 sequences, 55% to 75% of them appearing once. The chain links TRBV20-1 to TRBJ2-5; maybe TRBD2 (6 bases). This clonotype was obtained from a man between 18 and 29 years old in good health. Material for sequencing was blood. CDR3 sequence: CSAVADQETQYF. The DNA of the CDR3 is TGCAGTGCAGTAGCGGACCAAGAGACCCAGTACTTC.